This is a list of T cell receptor beta chains from one sample in a study of PD-L1 blockade in urothelial cancer. Generated by immunoSEQ multiplex PCR, the TCRdb table keeps only in-frame clones and is missing some. The sample has 45,000 to 65,000 clones; over 75% are singletons. This material consisted of PBMCs, taken around atezolizumab (anti-PD-L1) treatment. These receptors were obtained from a man aged 35-49 years with urothelial cancer. Both conserved end residues are part of each CDR3. Fields, in order: CDR3 protein, CDR3 DNA, clone size, D gene, J gene, V gene. A D gene is named only where the DNA matches it firmly. Clone size is shown for a subset of rows, as once, few, many or a class of expanded clone.

CDR3 protein: CASSSGGEYGYTF; CDR3 DNA: TGTGCCAGCAGTTCTGGGGGGGAATATGGCTACACCTTC; clone size: -; D gene: -; J gene: TRBJ1-2; V gene: TRBV27
CDR3 protein: CSGETLPQAGYTF; CDR3 DNA: TGCAGCGGGGAGACACTCCCTCAGGCAGGCTACACCTTC; clone size: -; D gene: -; J gene: TRBJ1-2; V gene: TRBV29-1
CDR3 protein: CASVRGVQLGYTF; CDR3 DNA: TGTGCCAGCGTGCGGGGGGTACAGCTGGGCTACACCTTC; clone size: -; D gene: -; J gene: TRBJ1-2; V gene: TRBV28
CDR3 protein: CASSYTGLETQYF; CDR3 DNA: TGTGCCAGCAGCTATACAGGGTTGGAGACCCAGTACTTC; clone size: -; D gene: -; J gene: TRBJ2-5; V gene: TRBV7-6
CDR3 protein: CASSGTGYSNQPQHF; CDR3 DNA: TGTGCCAGCAGTGGAACAGGCTATAGCAATCAGCCCCAGCATTTT; clone size: -; D gene: -; J gene: TRBJ1-5; V gene: TRBV2
CDR3 protein: CASSPTGTGELFF; CDR3 DNA: TGTGCCAGCAGCCCCACAGGAACCGGGGAGCTGTTTTTT; clone size: -; D gene: -; J gene: TRBJ2-2; V gene: TRBV5-4
CDR3 protein: CASSPWDQVSGYTF; CDR3 DNA: TGTGCCAGCAGCCCCTGGGACCAAGTTAGCGGATACACCTTC; clone size: once; D gene: -; J gene: TRBJ1-2; V gene: TRBV5-4
CDR3 protein: CASGGSPREQYF; CDR3 DNA: TGTGCCAGCGGGGGGAGTCCTCGCGAGCAGTACTTC; clone size: -; D gene: -; J gene: TRBJ2-7; V gene: TRBV28
CDR3 protein: CASSERRTGISANEKLFF; CDR3 DNA: TGTGCCAGCAGTGAACGACGGACAGGGATCTCGGCTAATGAAAAACTGTTTTTT; clone size: few; D gene: TRBD1; J gene: TRBJ1-4; V gene: TRBV25-1
CDR3 protein: CASSSLAGYYGYTF; CDR3 DNA: TGTGCCAGCAGTTCACTCGCCGGGTACTATGGCTACACCTTC; clone size: -; D gene: -; J gene: TRBJ1-2; V gene: TRBV6-5
CDR3 protein: CASSPNGGRTGYTF; CDR3 DNA: TGTGCCAGCAGCCCGAACGGGGGGCGAACTGGCTACACCTTC; clone size: -; D gene: -; J gene: TRBJ1-2; V gene: TRBV7-8
CDR3 protein: CTSSPKETQYF; CDR3 DNA: TGCACCAGCAGCCCCAAAGAGACCCAGTACTTC; clone size: -; D gene: -; J gene: TRBJ2-5; V gene: TRBV1
CDR3 protein: CASSLLQGAMTEAFF; CDR3 DNA: TGTGCCAGCAGCTTGCTTCAGGGGGCGATGACTGAAGCTTTCTTT; clone size: -; D gene: TRBD1; J gene: TRBJ1-1; V gene: TRBV5-4
CDR3 protein: CASGAFGELFF; CDR3 DNA: TGTGCCAGCGGGGCATTCGGGGAGCTGTTTTTT; clone size: once; D gene: -; J gene: TRBJ2-2; V gene: TRBV28
CDR3 protein: CASSLADRGDTDTQYF; CDR3 DNA: TGCGCCAGCAGCTTGGCTGACAGGGGGGATACAGATACGCAGTATTTT; clone size: -; D gene: TRBD1; J gene: TRBJ2-3; V gene: TRBV5-1
CDR3 protein: CASSSWQGGNTIYF; CDR3 DNA: TGCGCCAGCAGCAGCTGGCAGGGCGGAAACACCATATATTTT; clone size: -; D gene: -; J gene: TRBJ1-3; V gene: TRBV10-2
CDR3 protein: CASKVDSLNQPQHF; CDR3 DNA: TGTGCCAGTAAAGTCGACAGCCTCAATCAGCCCCAGCATTTT; clone size: -; D gene: -; J gene: TRBJ1-5; V gene: TRBV19
CDR3 protein: CASRPGRQASALGNQPQHF; CDR3 DNA: TGTGCCAGTAGGCCCGGACGACAGGCATCCGCTTTGGGCAATCAGCCCCAGCATTTT; clone size: -; D gene: -; J gene: TRBJ1-5; V gene: TRBV19
CDR3 protein: CASTFNLPGELFF; CDR3 DNA: TGTGCCAGCACCTTCAACCTACCCGGGGAGCTGTTTTTT; clone size: -; D gene: -; J gene: TRBJ2-2; V gene: TRBV6-5
CDR3 protein: CASNPGQGARGYTF; CDR3 DNA: TGTGCCAGCAACCCCGGACAGGGGGCGAGAGGCTACACCTTC; clone size: -; D gene: TRBD1; J gene: TRBJ1-2; V gene: TRBV11-2
CDR3 protein: CASSATGTGLGETQYF; CDR3 DNA: TGTGCCAGCAGCGCAACCGGGACAGGCCTGGGAGAGACCCAGTACTTC; clone size: -; D gene: TRBD1; J gene: TRBJ2-5; V gene: TRBV9
CDR3 protein: CASSRGQGFEQYF; CDR3 DNA: TGCGCCAGCAGCCGTGGGCAGGGCTTCGAGCAGTACTTC; clone size: few; D gene: -; J gene: TRBJ2-7; V gene: TRBV5-1
CDR3 protein: CASSSRQGRTDTQYF; CDR3 DNA: TGTGCCAGCAGCTCAAGACAGGGAAGGACAGATACGCAGTATTTT; clone size: -; D gene: TRBD1; J gene: TRBJ2-3; V gene: TRBV5-4
CDR3 protein: CASRTGLAANNEQFF; CDR3 DNA: TGCGCCAGCAGGACAGGACTAGCGGCAAACAATGAGCAGTTCTTC; clone size: once; D gene: TRBD2; J gene: TRBJ2-1; V gene: TRBV5-1
CDR3 protein: CASSLWDWDRPTGELFF; CDR3 DNA: TGTGCCAGCAGTTTATGGGATTGGGACAGGCCTACCGGGGAGCTGTTTTTT; clone size: -; D gene: TRBD1; J gene: TRBJ2-2; V gene: TRBV28
CDR3 protein: CATSTLHRFETQYF; CDR3 DNA: TGTGCCACCAGCACCCTTCACCGGTTCGAGACCCAGTACTTC; clone size: -; D gene: -; J gene: TRBJ2-5; V gene: TRBV15
CDR3 protein: CASKSLAGAGGNEQFF; CDR3 DNA: TGTGCCAGCAAAAGTCTAGCGGGAGCCGGAGGGAATGAGCAGTTCTTC; clone size: -; D gene: TRBD2; J gene: TRBJ2-1; V gene: TRBV27
CDR3 protein: CATSRGGTQNNEQFF; CDR3 DNA: TGTGCCACCAGCAGGGGGGGGACGCAGAACAATGAGCAGTTCTTC; clone size: -; D gene: TRBD2; J gene: TRBJ2-1; V gene: TRBV15
CDR3 protein: CASTPGDLQETQYF; CDR3 DNA: TGTGCCAGCACCCCGGGGGATCTACAAGAGACCCAGTACTTC; clone size: -; D gene: -; J gene: TRBJ2-5; V gene: TRBV6-5
CDR3 protein: CVSAGQSRIEAFF; CDR3 DNA: TGTGTGTCGGCGGGGCAGTCCCGGATTGAAGCTTTCTTT; clone size: -; D gene: -; J gene: TRBJ1-1; V gene: TRBV19
CDR3 protein: CSVGGETQYF; CDR3 DNA: TGCAGCGTGGGGGGGGAGACCCAGTACTTC; clone size: few; D gene: TRBD2; J gene: TRBJ2-5; V gene: TRBV29-1
CDR3 protein: CASSLGAADTQYF; CDR3 DNA: TGTGCCAGCAGTTTAGGGGCTGCAGATACGCAGTATTTT; clone size: -; D gene: -; J gene: TRBJ2-3; V gene: TRBV27
CDR3 protein: CASSVAVGAMDTEAFF; CDR3 DNA: TGTGCCAGCAGCGTGGCCGTGGGGGCGATGGACACTGAAGCTTTCTTT; clone size: few; D gene: -; J gene: TRBJ1-1; V gene: TRBV9
CDR3 protein: CASSTLTGVRYNEQFF; CDR3 DNA: TGTGCCAGCAGCACTCTGACAGGGGTAAGGTACAATGAGCAGTTCTTC; clone size: -; D gene: TRBD1; J gene: TRBJ2-1; V gene: TRBV7-9
CDR3 protein: CASSVEGGSGNTEAFF; CDR3 DNA: TGTGCCAGCAGCGTGGAAGGGGGCTCAGGGAACACTGAAGCTTTCTTT; clone size: -; D gene: TRBD1; J gene: TRBJ1-1; V gene: TRBV25-1
CDR3 protein: CASTRERTEAFF; CDR3 DNA: TGTGCCAGCACTCGCGAGAGGACTGAAGCTTTCTTT; clone size: -; D gene: -; J gene: TRBJ1-1; V gene: TRBV28
CDR3 protein: CASSLVGRGTEAFF; CDR3 DNA: TGTGCCAGCAGTTTGGTAGGCCGAGGCACTGAAGCTTTCTTT; clone size: few; D gene: -; J gene: TRBJ1-1; V gene: TRBV28
CDR3 protein: CASRWAGVNTEAFF; CDR3 DNA: TGTGCCAGCAGGTGGGCAGGGGTGAACACTGAAGCTTTCTTT; clone size: -; D gene: -; J gene: TRBJ1-1; V gene: TRBV7-3
CDR3 protein: CASSALAGAVGTGELFF; CDR3 DNA: TGTGCCAGCAGCGCCCTAGCGGGAGCAGTAGGCACCGGGGAGCTGTTTTTT; clone size: -; D gene: TRBD2; J gene: TRBJ2-2; V gene: TRBV9
CDR3 protein: CSVVSSGNYNEQFF; CDR3 DNA: TGCAGCGTTGTAAGCAGCGGAAATTACAATGAGCAGTTCTTC; clone size: -; D gene: -; J gene: TRBJ2-1; V gene: TRBV29-1
CDR3 protein: CASSFWLEGTDTQYF; CDR3 DNA: TGCGCCAGCAGCTTTTGGCTAGAGGGCACAGATACGCAGTATTTT; clone size: -; D gene: -; J gene: TRBJ2-3; V gene: TRBV5-1
CDR3 protein: CASSLVGQGSVGELFF; CDR3 DNA: TGTGCCAGCAGCTTAGTGGGACAGGGGAGCGTCGGGGAGCTGTTTTTT; clone size: once; D gene: TRBD1; J gene: TRBJ2-2; V gene: TRBV7-2
CDR3 protein: CATLTKGGYEQYF; CDR3 DNA: TGTGCCACCCTCACAAAGGGAGGCTACGAGCAGTACTTC; clone size: -; D gene: -; J gene: TRBJ2-7; V gene: TRBV28
CDR3 protein: CASTQGIDGYTF; CDR3 DNA: TGTGCCAGCACCCAGGGTATCGATGGCTACACCTTC; clone size: -; D gene: -; J gene: TRBJ1-2; V gene: TRBV6-6
CDR3 protein: CASSPEPQGASRETQYF; CDR3 DNA: TGCGCCAGCAGCCCGGAGCCACAGGGGGCGTCTAGGGAGACCCAGTACTTC; clone size: -; D gene: TRBD1; J gene: TRBJ2-5; V gene: TRBV5-1
CDR3 protein: CASSLVGAYGANVLTF; CDR3 DNA: TGTGCCAGCAGCTTGGTGGGGGCGTACGGGGCCAACGTCCTGACTTTC; clone size: -; D gene: -; J gene: TRBJ2-6; V gene: TRBV5-6
CDR3 protein: CASSIQAGRSNEKLFF; CDR3 DNA: TGTGCCAGTAGTATACAGGCAGGCCGTTCTAATGAAAAACTGTTTTTT; clone size: -; D gene: -; J gene: TRBJ1-4; V gene: TRBV19
CDR3 protein: CASSSTSGRVNEQFF; CDR3 DNA: TGTGCCAGCAGCTCCACTAGCGGGAGAGTTAATGAGCAGTTCTTC; clone size: -; D gene: TRBD2; J gene: TRBJ2-1; V gene: TRBV5-6
CDR3 protein: CASSAGTTPYEQYF; CDR3 DNA: TGTGCCAGCAGCGCCGGGACTACCCCCTACGAGCAGTACTTC; clone size: -; D gene: TRBD2; J gene: TRBJ2-7; V gene: TRBV9